A selection of T cell receptor beta chains follows, all from one sample in a study of neoadjuvant nivolumab and ipilimumab in lung cancer. Clones were sequenced by immunoSEQ multiplex PCR, and TCRdb holds only the in-frame ones, with some missing. The table includes thousands of clones, approximately 80% detected once. The sequenced sample was tumor tissue, obtained after neoadjuvant nivolumab, alone or with ipilimumab, at or shortly before surgery. These TCRs come from an adult with non-small cell lung cancer. Both conserved end residues are part of each CDR3. Each record gives: V gene, D gene, J gene, clone size, CDR3 protein, CDR3 DNA. The D gene is left open where the match is weak. Rows may omit the clone size; those that give it use once, few, many or a size class.

TRBV7-8	.	TRBJ2-3	.	CASSYDFEPIHPGGVLPDTQYF	TGTGCCAGCAGCTACGACTTCGAACCGATCCATCCCGGCGGAGTACTTCCAGATACGCAGTATTTT
TRBV6-1	TRBD2	TRBJ2-1	few	CASSESASGGYEQFF	TGTGCCAGCAGTGAATCGGCTAGCGGGGGGTATGAGCAGTTCTTC
TRBV14	.	TRBJ2-2	large	CASSRGNTGELFF	TGTGCCAGCAGTCGAGGGAACACCGGGGAGCTGTTTTTT
TRBV29-1	.	TRBJ2-7	.	CSALRPPYEQYF	TGCAGCGCCCTCCGTCCCCCCTACGAGCAGTACTTC
TRBV28	.	TRBJ2-1	few	CASSLGSIHLFF	TGTGCCAGCAGTTTGGGGAGCATTCATCTGTTCTTC
TRBV5-4	.	TRBJ2-7	.	CASSPGAPGAYEQYF	TGTGCCAGCAGCCCTGGGGCCCCGGGGGCCTACGAGCAGTACTTC
TRBV5-1	.	TRBJ2-1	.	CASSAQGYSYNEQFF	TGCGCCAGCAGCGCCCAGGGTTACTCCTACAATGAGCAGTTCTTC
TRBV13	.	TRBJ1-1	.	CASSLRVNTEAFF	TGTGCCAGCAGCTTAAGGGTGAACACTGAAGCTTTCTTT
TRBV5-6	.	TRBJ1-5	.	CASSLGPDSNQPQHF	TGTGCCAGCAGCTTGGGTCCGGATAGCAATCAGCCCCAGCATTTT
TRBV5-4	.	TRBJ1-2	.	CASSLGGNYGYTF	TGTGCCAGCAGCTTGGGGGGAAACTATGGCTACACCTTC
TRBV7-9	TRBD2	TRBJ2-3	.	CASSLRRWASGRATDTQYF	TGTGCCAGCAGCTTAAGGCGGTGGGCTAGCGGGAGGGCCACAGATACGCAGTATTTT
TRBV4-3	.	TRBJ2-7	few	CASSQDSGASREQYF	TGCGCCAGCAGCCAAGATTCGGGGGCTAGCCGGGAGCAGTACTTC
TRBV14	.	TRBJ2-2	.	CASSQDPGSRELFF	TGTGCCAGCAGCCAAGATCCGGGGTCCAGGGAGCTGTTTTTT
TRBV7-9	TRBD1	TRBJ1-1	.	CASSVTGGLVTEAFF	TGTGCCAGCAGCGTGACAGGGGGCTTGGTCACTGAAGCTTTCTTT
TRBV27	.	TRBJ2-3	.	CASSLGVWGPLDTQYF	TGTGCCAGCAGTTTAGGCGTGTGGGGCCCTCTAGATACGCAGTATTTT
TRBV5-1	.	TRBJ2-4	few	CASSLDFQSGTSLAKNIQYF	TGCGCCAGCAGCTTGGATTTTCAGTCCGGCACCAGTCTAGCCAAAAACATTCAGTACTTC
TRBV11-2	.	TRBJ2-7	.	CASSPPGEYEQYF	TGTGCCAGCAGCCCCCCGGGAGAATACGAGCAGTACTTC
TRBV13	.	TRBJ2-7	.	CASSFREDYEQYF	TGTGCCAGCAGCTTCCGGGAAGACTACGAGCAGTACTTC
TRBV19	TRBD2	TRBJ2-1	.	CASSIGASGRADNEQFF	TGTGCCAGTAGTATAGGAGCGAGCGGGAGGGCCGACAATGAGCAGTTCTTC
TRBV5-4	.	TRBJ2-5	.	CASTGTQETQYF	TGTGCCAGCACAGGAACCCAAGAGACCCAGTACTTC
TRBV10-3	.	TRBJ1-5	.	CAISGIGDQPQHF	TGTGCCATCAGTGGTATAGGGGATCAGCCCCAGCATTTT
TRBV28	.	TRBJ2-7	.	CASSLGQGSYEQYF	TGTGCCAGCAGTTTGGGTCAGGGGTCCTACGAGCAGTACTTC
TRBV2	.	TRBJ2-3	few	CASRVEVSTDTQYF	TGTGCCAGCAGGGTAGAAGTTAGCACAGATACGCAGTATTTT
TRBV5-5	TRBD1	TRBJ2-7	.	CASSTVPGQGPYEQYF	TGTGCCAGCAGCACCGTCCCGGGACAGGGCCCCTACGAGCAGTACTTC
TRBV27	TRBD2	TRBJ2-2	.	CAFGGVDTGELFF	TGTGCTTTCGGGGGGGTGGACACCGGGGAGCTGTTTTTT
TRBV25-1	.	TRBJ1-1	few	CASSDRGGLNTEAFF	TGTGCCAGCAGTGACAGGGGAGGACTGAACACTGAAGCTTTCTTT
TRBV6-6	.	TRBJ1-2	.	CASSYSSDFNYGYTF	TGTGCCAGCAGTTACTCGTCCGACTTTAACTATGGCTACACCTTC
TRBV5-6	TRBD1	TRBJ1-2	.	CASSFRGLYGYTF	TGTGCCAGCAGCTTCAGGGGGCTGTATGGCTACACCTTC
TRBV7-3	.	TRBJ2-1	few	CASSLTFQGIEFEQFF	TGTGCCAGCAGCTTAACATTCCAGGGGATAGAATTTGAGCAGTTCTTC
TRBV11-3	.	TRBJ1-3	.	CATIGLWLNSGNTIYF	TGTGCCACCATAGGGTTGTGGTTAAACTCTGGAAACACCATATATTTT
TRBV27	.	TRBJ2-7	.	CASRTAYSYEQYF	TGTGCCAGCAGGACCGCCTACTCCTACGAGCAGTACTTC
TRBV5-1	.	TRBJ1-2	.	CASSPGQAPLSFGYTF	TGCGCCAGCAGCCCGGGTCAGGCGCCGCTTTCGTTTGGCTACACCTTC
TRBV5-6	TRBD2	TRBJ2-7	.	CASSLWREPLYEQYF	TGTGCCAGCAGCTTGTGGCGGGAGCCCCTCTACGAGCAGTACTTC
TRBV11-2	.	TRBJ2-7	.	CASSLEATSYEQYF	TGTGCCAGCAGCTTAGAAGCAACCTCCTACGAGCAGTACTTC
TRBV2	.	TRBJ2-1	once	CASSAQRIAAQTHNEQFF	TGTGCCAGCAGCGCACAGCGGATTGCCGCCCAAACTCACAATGAGCAGTTCTTC
TRBV5-1	TRBD2	TRBJ2-5	few	CASSLETGGPGGETQYF	TGCGCCAGCAGCTTGGAAACGGGAGGGCCGGGCGGTGAGACCCAGTACTTC
TRBV27	.	TRBJ1-2	.	CASSLGAGTHYGYTF	TGTGCCAGTAGTTTAGGGGCAGGAACACACTATGGCTACACCTTC
TRBV6-1	.	TRBJ1-1	.	CASSDMTEAFF	TGTGCCAGCAGTGATATGACTGAAGCTTTCTTT
TRBV6-1	TRBD1	TRBJ2-7	.	CASSEWTGPAYEQYF	TGTGCCAGCAGTGAATGGACAGGACCTGCCTACGAGCAGTACTTC
TRBV14	TRBD1	TRBJ1-2	.	CASSQSRTGSGYTF	TGTGCCAGCAGCCAGTCGAGGACAGGGTCCGGCTACACCTTC
TRBV29-1	.	TRBJ1-3	.	CSVEVSSGNTIYF	TGCAGCGTTGAGGTCAGCTCTGGAAACACCATATATTTT
TRBV4-2	TRBD2	TRBJ2-1	.	CASSQDRGTSGRARNEQFF	TGTGCCAGCAGCCAAGATCGAGGAACTAGCGGGAGGGCCAGGAATGAGCAGTTCTTC
TRBV5-1	TRBD1	TRBJ2-2	few	CASSLFTGGDTGELFF	TGCGCCAGCAGCTTGTTCACAGGGGGCGACACCGGGGAGCTGTTTTTT
TRBV6-6	.	TRBJ2-1	.	CASSYSIRSEQFF	TGTGCCAGCAGTTACTCGATCCGTAGTGAGCAGTTCTTC
TRBV5-6	TRBD2	TRBJ2-3	.	CASSLGGRSTDTQYF	TGTGCCAGCAGCTTGGGCGGGAGGAGCACAGATACGCAGTATTTT
TRBV15	.	TRBJ2-6	.	CATSSETAETFSRANVLTF	TGTGCCACCAGCAGTGAGACAGCCGAAACCTTCTCTCGGGCCAACGTCCTGACTTTC
TRBV7-3	.	TRBJ2-3	.	CASSPFPGDTQYF	TGTGCCAGCAGCCCTTTTCCGGGAGATACGCAGTATTTT
TRBV2	TRBD1	TRBJ1-2	.	CASSPGTGNYGYTF	TGTGCCAGCAGTCCCGGGACAGGGAACTATGGCTACACCTTC
TRBV27	TRBD2	TRBJ2-7	.	CASSIIAGVDEQYF	TGTGCCAGCAGTATCATAGCGGGAGTGGACGAGCAGTACTTC
TRBV23-1	TRBD2	TRBJ2-7	.	CASSQSRQGPFHPSGRASGEQYF	TGCGCCAGCAGTCAATCACGACAGGGTCCCTTCCATCCTAGCGGGAGGGCCTCGGGCGAGCAGTACTTC